Presented here are 25 T cell receptor beta chains from one specimen sequenced in a study of blood T cells in healthy people across ages. PCR was performed a second time for 7 to 11 cycles using a sample-barcoded 5' primer and a J-beta primer mix. TCRdb itself ran the 5' RACE reads through MiXCR, one entry per CDR3 protein. The sample records 600,000 to 850,000 distinct CDR3 sequences, 35% to 45% being singletons. Sequencing was carried out using blood. Source of these receptors: a woman aged 55-70 years in good health.

The CDR3 nucleotides are TGCAGTGCTGCGGGACTAGCGGGAGAGACCCAGTACTTC. The encoded protein is CSAAGLAGETQYF. The chain combines TRBV20-1 with TRBJ2-5; 12 nucleotides match TRBD2. Looked up from germline, CDR1 is DFQATT and CDR2 is SNEGSKA (reference sequence). The CDR3 is made up of 13 amino acids. After removal of 5 bases from V and 4 bases from J, the junction contained 2 bases not matched to a gene.

This clonotype turned up a few times. This rearrangement joins TRBV7-3 to TRBJ2-1; D could derive from TRBD1 or TRBD2 (6 bases each). The CDR3 covers 14 residues. Germline loops: CDR1 SGHTA, CDR2 FQGTGA. Trimming stripped 5 bases from V and 6 bases from J, with 14 bases between. CDR3 residues: CASSPRRGSNEQFF. The CDR3 nucleotides are TGTGCCAGCAGCCCCCGGAGGGGGAGCAATGAGCAGTTCTTC. Based on the CDR3 plus reference TRBV7-3 and TRBJ2-1, the full variable domain is GAGVSQTPSNKVTEKGKYVELRCDPISGHTALYWYRQSLGQGPEFLIYFQGTGAADDSGLPNDRFFAVRPEGSVSTLKIQRTERGDSAVYLCASSPRRGSNEQFFGPGTRLTVL.

The rearrangement joins TRBV5-6 to TRBJ2-7, with 7 bases aligning to TRBD1. CDR1 and CDR2 from the germline V gene are SGHDT and YYEEEE. With V trimmed by 4 bases and J by 2 bases, 3 bases remained unmatched. This CDR3 has 13 residues. CDR3 nucleotide sequence: TGTGCCAGCAGCGTGGGGACAGCCTACGAGCAGTACTTC. Protein sequence: CASSVGTAYEQYF.

This clonotype has at least ten counts. This chain connects TRBV6-1 to TRBJ1-5; D gene uncertain. Germline V lookup: CDR1 MNHNS, CDR2 SASEGT. This CDR3 is built from 13 residues. V was pared by 3 bases and J by 3 bases, with 6 bases between. The CDR3 nucleotides are TGTGCCAGCAGTGACGGCTTCAATCAGCCCCAGCATTTT. Amino acid sequence: CASSDGFNQPQHF.

This rearrangement joins TRBV6-2 or TRBV6-3 to TRBJ1-5; the D is unclear. V was clipped by 5 bases and J by 0 bases, with 17 bases between them. Per germline, CDR1 MNHEY and CDR2 SVGEGT. This CDR3 is 17 amino acids long. CDR3 bases: TGTGCCAGCAGTCCAAGGAACGGGCACGTTAGCAATCAGCCCCAGCATTTT. This encodes CASSPRNGHVSNQPQHF.

This chain uses TRBV29-1 with TRBJ1-1, with unresolved D. Germline CDR1 SQVTM, CDR2 ANQGSEA. Deletions cut 7 bases from V and 6 bases from J, with 15 bases between. There are 12 residues in the CDR3. CDR3 DNA sequence: TGCAGCGCCTGGTCGCGGGGTGCTGAAGCTTTCTTT. As protein: CSAWSRGAEAFF.

The gene calls are TRBV12-3 or TRBV12-4 and TRBJ1-2, with D possibly being TRBD1 (6 bases). This CDR3 is built from 12 residues. Deletions cut 8 bases from V and 7 bases from J, with 14 bases between. CDR3 protein: CASRNRVRGYTF. The CDR3 region has the DNA TGTGCCAGCCGAAACAGGGTTCGTGGCTACACCTTC.

This clonotype has just a few counts. The chain has TRBV7-2 and TRBJ1-2, with 9 bases matching TRBD1. There are 14 residues in the CDR3. J lost 9 bases, V lost 2 bases, and 7 bases had no gene match. CDR1 is SGHTA, CDR2 FQGNSA, per germline. CDR3 amino acids: CASSLSGQGSSYTF. CDR3 bases: TGTGCCAGCAGCTTATCGGGACAGGGATCCAGCTACACCTTC.

The table lists this clonotype with a few counts. The chain uses TRBV6-5 and TRBJ2-1; D possibly corresponds to TRBD2 (5 bases). The V end was cut by 5 bases, the J end by 10 bases, with 9 bases between. Germline CDR1 is MNHEY and CDR2 is SVGAGI. CDR3 length equals 11 residues. Here the CDR3 reads CASSEGGEQFF. The DNA for the CDR3 is TGTGCCAGCAGTGAGGGCGGGGAGCAGTTCTTC.

V and J are TRBV21-1 and TRBJ2-2; the D call in the table, TRBD1, was not verified against the DNA. TRBV21-1 is assigned pseudogene status. This CDR3 has 15 amino acids. For the CDR3, the DNA is TGTGCCAGCAGCATCGGACGGGGGAACACCGGGGAGCTGTTTTTT. Protein sequence: CASSIGRGNTGELFF.

This clonotype was counted between two and nine times. The rearrangement links TRBV29-1 to TRBJ2-3, with 13 bases lining up with TRBD2. The CDR3 consists of 16 residues. CDR1 is SQVTM and CDR2 is ANQGSEA in the germline V gene. V shed 6 bases, J shed 2 bases, and the junction held 8 bases outside the gene matches. CDR3 in amino acids: CSVNGLAGASTDTQYF. DNA of the CDR3: TGCAGCGTAAACGGACTAGCGGGGGCGTCCACAGATACGCAGTATTTT.

V gene TRBV10-3 combines with J gene TRBJ1-1; TRBD1 aligns across 8 bases. Germline loops: CDR1 ENHRY, CDR2 SYGVKD. The CDR3 consists of 12 residues. With 10 bases clipped from V and 4 bases from J, the junction kept 5 bases outside the gene matches. The CDR3 loop is CATKTGGTEAFF. CDR3 bases: TGTGCCACCAAAACAGGGGGCACTGAAGCTTTCTTT.

This clonotype was counted only a few times. Germline is not matched at one junction end, which may reflect a read error. This chain uses TRBV20-1 with TRBJ2-5; 7 nucleotides align to TRBD1. The germline V gene encodes CDR1 DFQATT and CDR2 SNEGSKA (reference sequence). This CDR3 has 12 residues. The DNA of the CDR3 is TGCAGTGCCCGCACAGGGGCAGAGGCCCAGTACTTC. It translates to CSARTGAEAQYF.

The V and J genes are TRBV15 and TRBJ2-7, with D tentatively TRBD1 or TRBD2 (5 bases each). Between the trimmed V and J ends, which lost 0 bases and 6 bases, there was a span of 12 bases. The CDR3 contains 14 residues. Germline V gives CDR1 LNHNV, CDR2 YYDKDF (reference sequence). The chain's CDR3 is CATSRDRLGVEQYF. In nucleotides, the CDR3 is TGTGCCACCAGCAGAGACAGGCTGGGGGTCGAGCAGTACTTC.

This clonotype was counted once. The rearrangement links TRBV12-5 to TRBJ2-3; D not resolved. Per germline, CDR1 LGHNT and CDR2 FRNRAP. CDR3 size: 14 residues. V was shortened by 3 bases and J by 3 bases, with 10 bases between the two germline ends. The DNA for the CDR3 is TGTGCTAGTGGTTTCCAACAAGCGACAGATACGCAGTATTTT. It encodes CASGFQQATDTQYF.

On this clonotype itself: With a much larger clone just one base away, this may be a read error. The chain is built from TRBV20-1 and TRBJ2-1; 9 nucleotides align to TRBD2. CDR1 and CDR2 (germline): DFQATT, SNEGSKA (reference sequence). The CDR3 runs 17 residues. With V trimmed by 3 bases and J by 5 bases, 14 bases remained unmatched. The CDR3 here is CSASIRVAGVIHNEQFF. In nucleotides, the CDR3 is TGCAGTGCTAGCATCCGCGTAGCGGGAGTCATACACAATGAGCAGTTCTTC.

J is TRBJ2-1 and V is TRBV27; TRBD1 matches at 8 bases. Germline V gene data show CDR1 as MNHEY and CDR2 as SMNVEV (reference sequence). CDR3 length: 15 residues. The junction had 9 bases not matched to a gene; V was cut back by 2 bases and J by 9 bases. The CDR3 DNA reads TGTGCCAGCAGTTTAGGATGGACAGGGCAGCTTGAGCAGTTCTTC. Protein: CASSLGWTGQLEQFF.

The chain is built from TRBV13 and TRBJ2-7; no clear D gene. Germline assignment: CDR1 PRHDT and CDR2 FYEKMQ (reference sequence). The CDR3 runs 14 residues. V was clipped by 4 bases and J by 5 bases, with 15 bases between them. The CDR3: CASSSLDPKDEQYF. CDR3 nucleotides: TGTGCCAGCAGCTCCTTGGACCCAAAGGACGAGCAGTACTTC. Based on the CDR3 plus reference TRBV13 and TRBJ2-7, the full variable domain is AAGVIQSPRHLIKEKRETATLKCYPIPRHDTVYWYQQGPGQDPQFLISFYEKMQSDKGSIPDRFSAQQFSDYHSELNMSSLELGDSALYFCASSSLDPKDEQYFGPGTRLTVT.

A remark on this clonotype: It may be a read error: a sequence one base away is much more abundant. V is TRBV12-3 or TRBV12-4 and J is TRBJ2-6, with 7 bases identical to TRBD2. This CDR3 spans 15 amino acids. V trimming: 3 bases; J trimming: 4 bases; junction bases outside the gene matches: 3. CDR3 sequence reads: CASSFPGRGANVLTF. The CDR3 region has the DNA TGTGCCAGCAGTTTTCCCGGGAGGGGGGCCAACGTCCTGACTTTC.

This clonotype has just a few counts. The genes are TRBV10-3 and TRBJ2-5, with D possibly matching TRBD1 (5 bases). Trimming removed 0 bases from V and 3 bases from J, with 8 bases in between. CDR1 ENHRY and CDR2 SYGVKD come from the germline V gene. This CDR3 has 14 residues. DNA of the CDR3: TGTGCCATCAGTGAGTCAAGCAGGGAAGAGACCCAGTACTTC. It specifies CAISESSREETQYF.

This clonotype was counted ten times or more. The chain has TRBV27 and TRBJ1-2; D not certain. The V and J ends lost 7 bases and 5 bases respectively, with 20 bases between them. The CDR3 sequence is 15 residues long. Germline V CDR1 and CDR2: MNHEY, SMNVEV (reference sequence). The CDR3 protein is CASTPLVGNMYGYTF. CDR3 nucleotides: TGTGCCAGCACCCCTCTGGTGGGGAATATGTATGGCTACACCTTC.

The chain has TRBV20-1 and TRBJ2-1; 8 nucleotides match TRBD2. This CDR3 has 14 residues. CDR1 is DFQATT, CDR2 SNEGSKA, per germline (reference sequence). The J segment lost 4 bases and the V segment lost 3 bases, leaving 5 bases of the junction unmatched. CDR3 nucleotide sequence: TGCAGTGCTAGGTTAGCGGGGCTATACAATGAGCAGTTCTTC. Translating it yields CSARLAGLYNEQFF.

J is TRBJ1-2 and V is TRBV5-1; 8 nucleotides line up with TRBD1. Germline V gives CDR1 SGHRS, CDR2 YFSETQ. Losses at the gene ends were 4 bases for V and 4 bases for J; bases not matched to a gene: 9. There are 15 residues in the CDR3. CDR3: CASSPGGQGTYGYTF. CDR3 sequence (DNA): TGCGCCAGCAGCCCTGGCGGACAGGGAACCTATGGCTACACCTTC.

This sequence joins TRBV28 and TRBJ2-7, with a tentative D call TRBD1 (6 bases). The germline V gene encodes CDR1 MDHEN and CDR2 SYDVKM. The CDR3 runs 16 residues. V was trimmed by 4 bases and J by 3 bases, leaving 19 bases between them. The CDR3 reads CASSSTPGQVSYEQYF. In DNA form, the CDR3 reads TGTGCCAGCAGTTCCACACCGGGACAAGTAAGCTACGAGCAGTACTTC. The full variable domain, with the rest looked up from reference TRBV28 and TRBJ2-7, is DVKVTQSSRYLVKRTGEKVFLECVQDMDHENMFWYRQDPGLGLRLIYFSYDVKMKEKGDIPEGYSVSREKKERFSLILESASTNQTSMYLCASSSTPGQVSYEQYFGPGTRLTVT.

This clonotype was seen more than once but under ten times. The rearrangement links TRBV9 to TRBJ2-7; the D call may be TRBD1 or TRBD2 (5 bases each). Germline lookup yields CDR1 SGDLS and CDR2 YYNGEE. Trimming removed 4 bases from V and 7 bases from J, with 21 bases in between. The CDR3 spans 15 residues. DNA of the CDR3: TGTGCCAGCAGCATCCAGGGTGGAGGCGGAGGTGAGCAGTACTTC. Its protein product is CASSIQGGGGGEQYF. Looking up the rest from reference TRBV9 and TRBJ2-7 gives the full variable domain: DSGVTQTPKHLITATGQRVTLRCSPRSGDLSVYWYQQSLDQGLQFLIQYYNGEERAKGNILERFSAQQFPDLHSELNLSSLELGDSALYFCASSIQGGGGGEQYFGPGTRLTVT.